These 9 T cell receptor beta chains were sequenced from one sample in a study of molecular identifiers for immune sequencing clone quantification. TCRdb ran MiXCR on the PCR reads and lists one entry per CDR3 protein. The sample has nearly 55,000 distinct CDR3 sequences; just over 35% are singletons. Input material: naive CD8+ T cells from blood, with Jurkat cell RNA spiked in. Subset meaning: FACS-sorted CD8+CD4-CCR7+CD45RA+ naive T cells. All receptors come from a human donor in good health. Some libraries in this study had Jurkat cell RNA spiked in.

This clonotype was observed many times. This chain connects TRBV9 to TRBJ2-3; 7 positions agree with TRBD2. Trimming cost V 3 bases and J 4 bases; bases outside gene matches: 2. The CDR3 loop spans 13 amino acids. Germline V gives CDR1 SGDLS, CDR2 YYNGEE. The chain's CDR3 is CASSGGGPDTQYF. CDR3 bases: TGTGCCAGCAGCGGGGGAGGGCCAGATACGCAGTATTTT.

This clonotype was counted only a few times. The chain has TRBV12-3 or TRBV12-4 and TRBJ2-1; D gene ambiguous. The CDR3 runs 16 residues. The V gene lost 6 bases and the J gene lost 0 bases, with 15 bases spanning the gap. CDR3: CASSSYTISSYNEQFF. The DNA of the CDR3 is TGTGCCAGCAGCTCCTATACTATTAGCTCCTACAATGAGCAGTTCTTC.

For this clonotype: It may be a read error: a sequence one base away is much more abundant. The chain links TRBV13 to TRBJ1-1; possible D gene TRBD1, 6 bases. Germline-derived CDR1 and CDR2 are PRHDT and FYEKMQ (reference sequence). The CDR3 contains 12 residues. The CDR3 here is CATGQQNTEASF. The CDR3 nucleotides are TGTGCCACAGGACAGCAAAACACTGAAGCTTCCTTT.

The chain recombines TRBV9 with TRBJ2-7, with a possible D match to TRBD1 (5 bases). Germline CDR1 and CDR2: SGDLS and YYNGEE. This CDR3 contains 14 residues. V was trimmed by 0 bases and J by 4 bases, leaving 11 bases between them. The CDR3 region is CASSVDRFEYEQYF. CDR3 nucleotide sequence: TGTGCCAGCAGCGTAGACAGGTTCGAATACGAGCAGTACTTC.

This clonotype was detected once. This may come from a read error, since a much larger clone is one base off. This chain uses TRBV7-9 with TRBJ1-2, with 10 nucleotides matching TRBD1. This CDR3 comprises 15 residues. Germline CDR1 is SEHNR and CDR2 is FQNEAQ (reference sequence). Trimming removed 3 bases from V and 7 bases from J; junction bases left unmatched: 8. The CDR3: CASSFLTGGAAGYTF. The CDR3 nucleotides read TGTGCCAGCAGCTTTTTGACAGGGGGCGCCGCTGGCTACACCTTC.

Comments on this clonotype: This CDR3 fails to terminate in the conserved phenylalanine or tryptophan, so it likely reflects a read error. The genes are TRBV19 and TRBJ2-1; TRBD2 aligns across 10 bases. CDR1 and CDR2 from the germline V gene are LNHDA and SQIVND (reference sequence). The CDR3 consists of 16 residues. The J segment lost 6 bases and the V segment lost 5 bases, leaving 10 bases of the junction unmatched. The CDR3 protein is CASSLTAGGPRNEQFS. CDR3 DNA sequence: TGTGCCAGTAGTCTCACAGCGGGAGGGCCCCGCAATGAGCAGTTCTCC.

This clonotype was counted a single time. V gene TRBV20-1 combines with J gene TRBJ1-2; no reliable D call. The CDR3 is 11 residues long. Trimming stripped 5 bases from V and 5 bases from J, with 9 bases between. Germline V gene sequence: CDR1 DFQATT, CDR2 SNEGSKA (reference sequence). For the CDR3, the DNA is TGCAGTGCTCCAACGCGATATGGCTACACCTTC. It specifies CSAPTRYGYTF.

The chain employs TRBV15 and TRBJ2-2, with D tentatively TRBD1 (5 bases). The germline gives CDR1 LNHNV, CDR2 YYDKDF (reference sequence). The CDR3 is 17 amino acids. Trimming cost V 0 bases and J 6 bases, with 17 bases left between them. In DNA, the CDR3 is TGTGCCACCAGCAGAGATTTAGGAGCAGGGTGGGCCGGGGAGCTGTTTTTT. This encodes CATSRDLGAGWAGELFF.

This clonotype was seen more than once but under ten times. This sequence joins TRBV6-6 and TRBJ2-5, with D tentatively TRBD1 (5 bases). Trimming removed 7 bases at V and 5 bases at J, with 5 bases between. Germline V gene sequence: CDR1 MNHNY, CDR2 SVGAGI (reference sequence). The CDR3 consists of 10 residues. The CDR3 DNA reads TGTGCCAGCAAGGGGGAGACCCAGTACTTC. This encodes CASKGETQYF.